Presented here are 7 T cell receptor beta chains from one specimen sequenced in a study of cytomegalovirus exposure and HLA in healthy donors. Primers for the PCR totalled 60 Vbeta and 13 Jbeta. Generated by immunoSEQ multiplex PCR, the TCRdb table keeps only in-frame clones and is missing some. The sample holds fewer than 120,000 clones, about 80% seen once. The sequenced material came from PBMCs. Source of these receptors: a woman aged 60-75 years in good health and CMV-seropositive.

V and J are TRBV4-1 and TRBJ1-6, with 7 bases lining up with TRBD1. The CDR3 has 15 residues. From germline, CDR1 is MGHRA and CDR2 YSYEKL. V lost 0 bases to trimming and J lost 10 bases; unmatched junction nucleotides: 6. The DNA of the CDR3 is TGCGCCAGCAGCCAAGAGAAGGGGGCAGGGTCACCCCTCCACTTT. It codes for CASSQEKGAGSPLHF.

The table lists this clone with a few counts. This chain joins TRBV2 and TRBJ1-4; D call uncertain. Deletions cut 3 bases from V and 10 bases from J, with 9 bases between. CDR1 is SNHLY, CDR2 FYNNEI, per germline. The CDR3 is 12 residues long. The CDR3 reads CASSDLTGKLFF. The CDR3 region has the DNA TGTGCCAGCAGTGATCTTACGGGAAAACTGTTTTTT.

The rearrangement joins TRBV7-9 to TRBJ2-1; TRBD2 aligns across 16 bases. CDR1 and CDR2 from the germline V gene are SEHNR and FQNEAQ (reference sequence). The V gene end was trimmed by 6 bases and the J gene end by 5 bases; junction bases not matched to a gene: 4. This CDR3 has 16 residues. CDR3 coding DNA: TGTGCCAGCAGTCCCGGGACTAGCGGGAGGGACAATGAGCAGTTCTTC. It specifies CASSPGTSGRDNEQFF.

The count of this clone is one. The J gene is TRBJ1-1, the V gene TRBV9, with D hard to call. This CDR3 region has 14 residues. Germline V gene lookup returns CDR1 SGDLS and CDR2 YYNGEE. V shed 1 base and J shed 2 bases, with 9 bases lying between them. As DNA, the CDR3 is TGTGCCAGCAGCGTAACAGAGCTCAACACTGAAGCTTTCTTT. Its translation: CASSVTELNTEAFF.

The CDR3: CASSLARGSLPDEQYF. As DNA, the CDR3 is TGCGCCAGCAGCTTGGCCCGGGGTAGTCTCCCGGATGAGCAGTACTTC. The chain employs TRBV5-1 and TRBJ2-7; D perhaps matches TRBD2 (5 bases). Germline CDR1 reads SGHRS; CDR2 reads YFSETQ. Trimming shortened V by 0 bases and J by 7 bases, and 20 bases separated the two germline ends. The CDR3 consists of 16 residues. Supplemented by reference TRBV5-1 and TRBJ2-7, the full variable domain reads KAGVTQTPRYLIKTRGQQVTLSCSPISGHRSVSWYQQTPGQGLQFLFEYFSETQRNKGNFPGRFSGRQFSNSRSEMNVSTLELGDSALYLCASSLARGSLPDEQYFGPGTRLTVT.

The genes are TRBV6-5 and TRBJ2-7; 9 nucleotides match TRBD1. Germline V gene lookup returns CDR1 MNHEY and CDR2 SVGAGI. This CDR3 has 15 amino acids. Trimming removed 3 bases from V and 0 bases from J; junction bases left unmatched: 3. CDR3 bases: TGTGCCAGCAGTTATGGACAGGGGACCTCCTACGAGCAGTACTTC. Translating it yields CASSYGQGTSYEQYF.

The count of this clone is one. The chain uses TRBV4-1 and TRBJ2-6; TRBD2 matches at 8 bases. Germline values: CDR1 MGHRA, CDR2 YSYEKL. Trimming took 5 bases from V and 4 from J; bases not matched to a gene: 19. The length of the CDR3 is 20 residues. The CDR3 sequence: CASSVRPGGTDSSGANVLTF. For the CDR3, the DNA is TGCGCCAGCAGCGTCCGGCCGGGGGGGACCGATTCGTCAGGGGCCAACGTCCTGACTTTC.